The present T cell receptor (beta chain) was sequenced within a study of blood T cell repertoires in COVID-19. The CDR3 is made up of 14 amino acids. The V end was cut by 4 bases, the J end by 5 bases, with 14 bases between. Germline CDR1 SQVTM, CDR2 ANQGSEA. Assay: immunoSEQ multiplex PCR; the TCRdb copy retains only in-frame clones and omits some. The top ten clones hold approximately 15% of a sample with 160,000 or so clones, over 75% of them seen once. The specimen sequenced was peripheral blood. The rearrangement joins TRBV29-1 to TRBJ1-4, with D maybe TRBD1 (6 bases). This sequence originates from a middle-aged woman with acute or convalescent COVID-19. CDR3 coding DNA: TGCAGCGTTGTTACCGGGACATCCAATGAAAAACTGTTTTTT. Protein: CSVVTGTSNEKLFF. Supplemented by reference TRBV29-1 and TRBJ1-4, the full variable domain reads SAVISQKPSRDICQRGTSLTIQCQVDSQVTMMFWYRQQPGQSLTLIATANQGSEATYESGFVIDKFPISRPNLTFSTLTVSNMSPEDSSIYLCSVVTGTSNEKLFFGSGTQLSVL.